Shown below are 20 T cell receptor beta chains from a single sample sequenced in a study of regulatory T cells in long-lasting Graves disease. Library construction for TCR beta used iRepertoire HTBI primers and Arm-PCR of CDR3 regions. A single record per CDR3 protein comes from TCRdb applying MiXCR to the multiplex PCR reads. The data show under 800,000 distinct CDR3 sequences, under 20% seen once. Time point of the sample: newly diagnosed GD, antithyroid drugs for less than 3 months. PBMC RNA was the source of the TCR library. This same sample was also taken into another study, of T cells in Graves' hyperthyroidism and ophthalmopathy.

The sequenced sample was peripheral blood mononuclear cells (PBMCs), obtained at new diagnosis, from a patient treated with antithyroid drugs. The receptors stem from a woman under 40 with Graves disease.

This rearrangement joins TRBV28 to TRBJ1-2; 9 bases are a match to TRBD1. CDR3 length equals 14 residues. Germline-derived CDR1 and CDR2 are MDHEN and SYDVKM. Unmatched junction bases numbered 10, after V lost 6 bases and J lost 8 bases. CDR3 bases: TGTGCCAGCAGCCCGGACAGGGGTATCAGAGGCTACACCTTC. As protein: CASSPDRGIRGYTF.

This clonotype has a count of ten or more. The J gene is TRBJ2-1, the V gene TRBV27; D is ambiguous. V was shortened by 8 bases and J by 6 bases, with 26 bases between the two germline ends. Germline lookup yields CDR1 MNHEY and CDR2 SMNVEV (reference sequence). The CDR3 runs to 17 residues. The CDR3: CASGRPPTASPPNEQFF. CDR3 nucleotides: TGTGCCAGCGGGCGCCCACCTACTGCATCCCCCCCCAATGAGCAGTTCTTC.

The chain combines TRBV7-8 with TRBJ1-5; 8 bases match TRBD1. The CDR3 totals 15 residues. Per the germline V gene, CDR1 is SGHVS and CDR2 is FQNEAQ. V trimming: 4 bases; J trimming: 6 bases; junction bases outside the gene matches: 8. This chain's CDR3 is CASSWRTGGGQPQHF. In nucleotides, the CDR3 is TGTGCCAGCAGCTGGCGCACAGGGGGGGGTCAGCCCCAGCATTTT.

This clonotype was seen only a few times. The chain is built from TRBV20-1 and TRBJ2-3; no firm D call. The CDR3 covers 14 residues. Looked up from germline, CDR1 is DFQATT and CDR2 is SNEGSKA (reference sequence). Deletions cut 3 bases from V and 2 bases from J, with 12 bases between. CDR3 protein: CSARDQLLTDTQYF. The CDR3 DNA follows: TGCAGTGCTAGGGACCAGCTACTCACAGATACGCAGTATTTT.

As to this clonotype: A much larger clone differs by one base, so this may be a read error. This chain's CDR3 is CASSDATGKKQAFF. CDR3 sequence (DNA): TGTGCCAGCAGTGATGCTACCGGGAAGAAGCAGGCTTTCTTT. The chain uses TRBV27 and TRBJ1-1; D gene ambiguous. The V and J ends lost 5 bases and 11 bases respectively, with 21 bases between them. Germline lookup yields CDR1 MNHEY and CDR2 SMNVEV (reference sequence). The CDR3 totals 14 residues.

This clonotype was counted between two and nine times. V and J are TRBV6-1 and TRBJ1-5, with D possibly being TRBD1 (6 bases). Trimming pared 2 bases from V and 11 bases from J, leaving 16 bases between. The CDR3 runs to 14 residues. Germline CDR1 and CDR2: MNHNS and SASEGT. For the CDR3, the DNA is TGTGCCAGCAGTGAAACAGGGTTGGGGGGGTCCCAGCATTTT. Translating it yields CASSETGLGGSQHF.

On this clonotype: This may stem from a read error, because a much larger clone lies one nucleotide away. The chain carries TRBV12-3 or TRBV12-4 and TRBJ2-1, with 9 positions matching TRBD1. CDR3 length: 15 residues. The CDR3 loop reads CASLPTGGPYNEQSF. DNA of the CDR3: TGTGCCAGCCTACCCACAGGGGGCCCCTACAATGAGCAGTCCTTC.

This clonotype appeared a few times. A much larger clone sits a single nucleotide away, making a read error possible. V is TRBV11-3 and J is TRBJ2-2, with D possibly TRBD2 on 6 matching bases. This CDR3 region has 16 residues. In germline, CDR1 is SGHNT, CDR2 YENEEA. CDR3 nucleotides: TGTGCCAGCAGCGCGGTTTCGGGGTTCGGCACCGGGGGGCTGTTTTTT. Translating it yields CASSAVSGFGTGGLFF.

Ten or more counts support this clonotype. This rearrangement joins TRBV15 to TRBJ2-7; D unresolved. CDR3 length: 13 residues. Trimming stripped 0 bases from V and 2 bases from J, with 5 bases between. Germline assignment: CDR1 LNHNV and CDR2 YYDKDF (reference sequence). The CDR3 bases are TGTGCCACCAGCAGAGAGCCGACCTACGAGCAGTACTTC. Translation: CATSREPTYEQYF.

This clonotype was counted at least ten times. The V and J genes are TRBV30 and TRBJ2-1; 8 bases match TRBD2. V dropped 3 bases and J dropped 11; count of bases not matched to a gene: 6. This CDR3 has 12 amino acids. The germline CDR1 and CDR2 sequences are GTSNPN and SVGIG (reference sequence). CDR3 sequence: CAWSITSGKQFF. CDR3 coding DNA: TGTGCCTGGAGCATTACTAGCGGTAAGCAGTTCTTC.

The chain recombines TRBV15 with TRBJ2-5; D possibly corresponds to TRBD2 (5 bases). Trimming pared 0 bases from V and 5 bases from J, leaving 10 bases between. Per germline, CDR1 LNHNV and CDR2 YYDKDF (reference sequence). The CDR3 has 14 amino acids. The CDR3 sequence: CATSRDTGVETQYF. The CDR3 DNA is TGTGCCACCAGCAGAGATACCGGGGTGGAGACCCAGTACTTC.

This clonotype appeared many times. V usage is TRBV20-1 and J usage is TRBJ2-3, with D unresolved. Between the trimmed V and J ends, which lost 7 bases and 2 bases, there was a span of 10 bases. The germline V gene encodes CDR1 DFQATT and CDR2 SNEGSKA (reference sequence). The CDR3 consists of 12 residues. This chain's CDR3 is CSDGLYTDTQYF. The CDR3 nucleotides read TGCAGTGACGGGCTTTACACAGATACGCAGTATTTT.

This clonotype was counted between two and nine times. The CDR3 DNA sequence: TGTGCCAGCAGTTTGAAACGTTTGGGAGACAGGGGGTTCACTGGGGCCAACGTCCTGACTTTC. The encoded protein is CASSLKRLGDRGFTGANVLTF. This rearrangement joins TRBV28 to TRBJ2-6; TRBD1 matches at 9 bases. Unmatched junction bases numbered 17, after V lost 3 bases and J lost 2 bases. Germline values: CDR1 MDHEN, CDR2 SYDVKM. This CDR3 spans 21 amino acids.

This clonotype was seen a single time. The chain carries TRBV9 and TRBJ2-1, with TRBD2 as a possible D gene (6 bases). The CDR3 is 14 amino acids. The germline CDR1 and CDR2 sequences are SGDLS and YYNGEE. V was pared by 7 bases and J by 5 bases, with 16 bases between. CDR3: CASGKSGEDNEQFF. The DNA for the CDR3 is TGTGCCAGCGGCAAGTCGGGGGAAGACAATGAGCAGTTCTTC.

This clonotype has just a few counts. The chain couples TRBV20-1 to TRBJ2-2; TRBD2 matches 11 bases. Germline CDR1 reads DFQATT; CDR2 reads SNEGSKA (reference sequence). The CDR3 covers 13 residues. V lost 6 bases, J lost 6 bases, and 3 bases stayed unmatched. Here the CDR3 reads CSAVAGGAGELFF. CDR3 in DNA: TGCAGTGCCGTAGCGGGAGGGGCCGGGGAGCTGTTTTTT.

This clonotype occurred many times. The chain links TRBV7-2 to TRBJ1-2; D perhaps matches TRBD1 (5 bases). The germline CDR1 and CDR2 sequences are SGHTA and FQGNSA. The V end lost 1 base, the J end lost 4 bases, and 7 bases lay between the germline ends. This CDR3 comprises 13 residues. The chain's CDR3 is CASSLDRSYGYTF. CDR3 in DNA: TGTGCCAGCAGCTTAGACAGGAGCTATGGCTACACCTTC.

In its sample, this clonotype was seen many times. This rearrangement joins TRBV7-8 to TRBJ1-6, with D unresolved. With 0 bases removed from V and 8 bases from J, the gap between germline ends came to 2 bases. CDR3 length equals 12 residues. The germline V gene encodes CDR1 SGHVS and CDR2 FQNEAQ. The CDR3 DNA reads as TGTGCCAGCAGCTTAGCCGATTCACCCCTCCACTTT. Translation gives CASSLADSPLHF.

In its sample, this clonotype was seen many times. The V and J genes are TRBV13 and TRBJ1-2, with D hard to call. The CDR3 covers 14 residues. Germline loops: CDR1 PRHDT, CDR2 FYEKMQ (reference sequence). V dropped 6 bases and J dropped 4 bases, with 15 bases sitting between them. The DNA for the CDR3 is TGTGCCAGCAGACACACCACAGATACCTATGGCTACACCTTC. Translating gives CASRHTTDTYGYTF.

V is TRBV25-1 and J is TRBJ2-5; 9 positions agree with TRBD1. With 4 bases clipped from V and 8 bases from J, the junction kept 5 bases outside the gene matches. This CDR3 has 13 residues. Germline V gives CDR1 MGHDK, CDR2 SYGVNS. The CDR3 reads CASSAGTGNTQYF. CDR3 nucleotides: TGTGCCAGCAGTGCCGGGACAGGGAACACCCAGTACTTC.

This clonotype was seen a few times. This chain joins TRBV6-1 and TRBJ1-2; D perhaps matches TRBD1 (6 bases). CDR1 is MNHNS and CDR2 is SASEGT in the germline V gene. CDR3 length equals 14 residues. The V gene lost 7 bases and the J gene lost 5 bases, with 17 bases spanning the gap. The CDR3 loop reads CASTLGTGQYGYTF. CDR3 DNA sequence: TGTGCCAGCACCCTCGGGACGGGACAATATGGCTACACCTTC.